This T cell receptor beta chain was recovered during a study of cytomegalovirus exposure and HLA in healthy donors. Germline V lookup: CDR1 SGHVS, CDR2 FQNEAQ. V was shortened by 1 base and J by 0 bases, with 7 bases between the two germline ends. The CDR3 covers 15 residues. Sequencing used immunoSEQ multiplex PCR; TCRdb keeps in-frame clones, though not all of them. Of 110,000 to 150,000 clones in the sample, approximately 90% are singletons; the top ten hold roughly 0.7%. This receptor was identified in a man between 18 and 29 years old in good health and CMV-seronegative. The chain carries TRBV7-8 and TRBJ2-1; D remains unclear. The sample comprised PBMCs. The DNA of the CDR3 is TGTGCCAGCAGCTTAGGATCCAGCTCCTACAATGAGCAGTTCTTC. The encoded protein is CASSLGSSSYNEQFF.